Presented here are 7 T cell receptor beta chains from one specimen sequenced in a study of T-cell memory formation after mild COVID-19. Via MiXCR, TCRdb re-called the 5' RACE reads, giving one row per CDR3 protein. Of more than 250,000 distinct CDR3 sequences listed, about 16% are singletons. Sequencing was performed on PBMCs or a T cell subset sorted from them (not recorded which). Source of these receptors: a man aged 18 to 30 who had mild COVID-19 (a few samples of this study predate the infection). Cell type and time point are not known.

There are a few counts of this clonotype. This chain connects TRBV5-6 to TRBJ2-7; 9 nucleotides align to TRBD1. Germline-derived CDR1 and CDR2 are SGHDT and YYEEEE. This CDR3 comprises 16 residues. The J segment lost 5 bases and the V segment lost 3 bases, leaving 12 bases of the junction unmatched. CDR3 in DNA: TGTGCCAGCAGCTCGGCCGGGACAGGGTTTACCCACGAGCAGTACTTC. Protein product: CASSSAGTGFTHEQYF.

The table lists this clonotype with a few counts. CDR3 loop: CASSLAQAAGPYTGELFF. The CDR3 DNA reads TGCGCCAGCAGCTTGGCCCAGGCAGCGGGGCCGTACACCGGGGAGCTGTTTTTT. This chain links TRBV5-1 with TRBJ2-2; TRBD2 agrees at 7 bases. This CDR3 has 18 residues. CDR1 is SGHRS, CDR2 YFSETQ, per germline. Trimming took 0 bases from V and 3 from J; bases not matched to a gene: 11. Variable domain in full (rest from reference TRBV5-1 and TRBJ2-2): KAGVTQTPRYLIKTRGQQVTLSCSPISGHRSVSWYQQTPGQGLQFLFEYFSETQRNKGNFPGRFSGRQFSNSRSEMNVSTLELGDSALYLCASSLAQAAGPYTGELFFGEGSRLTVL.

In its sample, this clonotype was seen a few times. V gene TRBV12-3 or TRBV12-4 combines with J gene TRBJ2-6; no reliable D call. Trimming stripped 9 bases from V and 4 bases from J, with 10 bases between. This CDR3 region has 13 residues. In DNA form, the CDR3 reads TGTGCCAGTCGAGTAGCAGGGGCCAACGTCCTGACTTTC. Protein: CASRVAGANVLTF.

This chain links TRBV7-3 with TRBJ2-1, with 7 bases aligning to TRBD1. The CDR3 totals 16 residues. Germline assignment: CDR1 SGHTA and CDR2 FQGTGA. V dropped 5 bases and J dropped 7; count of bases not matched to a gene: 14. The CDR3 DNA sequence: TGTGCCAGCAGCCAAAACGGTGGGACAGCTTTGAATGAGCAGTTCTTC. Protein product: CASSQNGGTALNEQFF.

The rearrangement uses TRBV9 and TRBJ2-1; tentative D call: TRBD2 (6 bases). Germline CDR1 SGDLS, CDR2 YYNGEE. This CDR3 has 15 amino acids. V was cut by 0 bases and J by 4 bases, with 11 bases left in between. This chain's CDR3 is CASSVDGAGYNEQFF. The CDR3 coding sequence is TGTGCCAGCAGCGTAGACGGGGCGGGGTACAATGAGCAGTTCTTC.

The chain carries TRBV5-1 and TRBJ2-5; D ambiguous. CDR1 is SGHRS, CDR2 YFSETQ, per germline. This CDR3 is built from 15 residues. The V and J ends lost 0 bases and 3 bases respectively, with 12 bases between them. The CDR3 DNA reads TGCGCCAGCAGCTTGGCAGGCATCCATGAAGAGACCCAGTACTTC. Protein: CASSLAGIHEETQYF.

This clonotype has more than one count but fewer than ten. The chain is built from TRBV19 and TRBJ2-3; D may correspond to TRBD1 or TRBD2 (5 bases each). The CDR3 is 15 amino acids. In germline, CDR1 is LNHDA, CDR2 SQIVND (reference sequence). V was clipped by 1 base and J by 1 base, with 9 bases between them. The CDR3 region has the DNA TGTGCCAGTAGTATAGTCGGGACGGGCACAGATACGCAGTATTTT. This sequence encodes CASSIVGTGTDTQYF.